The next 10 T cell receptor beta chains were all read from a single sample in a study of blood T cell repertoires in COVID-19. Clones were read by immunoSEQ multiplex PCR, and TCRdb kept only the in-frame ones, dropping some. This sample has some 200,000 clones, with roughly 87% found just once. Sequences were obtained from PBMCs or T cells enriched from blood (not recorded which). All receptors come from a man younger than 35 with acute COVID-19.

This chain connects TRBV30 to TRBJ1-6; possibly TRBD1 for D (6 bases). CDR3 length: 15 amino acids. The V gene's germline CDR1 is GTSNPN and CDR2 SVGIG (reference sequence). Trimming pared 0 bases from V and 8 bases from J, leaving 14 bases between. The DNA of the CDR3 is TGTGCCTGGAGTGTAGGTCCAGGGGCTGATTCACCCCTCCACTTT. Encoded protein: CAWSVGPGADSPLHF. The variable domain in full, completed from reference TRBV30 and TRBJ1-6, reads SQTIHQWPATLVQPVGSPLSLECTVEGTSNPNLYWYRQAAGRGLQLLFYSVGIGQISSEVPQNLSASRPQDRQFILSSKKLLLSDSGFYLCAWSVGPGADSPLHFGNGTRLTVT.

A note on this clone: A junction end diverges from the germline sequence, so it may reflect a read error. The chain recombines TRBV3-1 (or the pseudogene TRBV3-2) with TRBJ2-1; D perhaps matches TRBD1 (6 bases). The CDR3 runs to 12 residues. The germline V gene has CDR1 LGHDT and CDR2 YNNKEL (reference sequence). In DNA, the CDR3 is TGTGCCAGCAGCCAGTCCCTCCAGGACAGACTCTTC. Protein product: CASSQSLQDRLF.

This clone was picked up one time. The J gene is TRBJ1-5, the V gene TRBV19; 8 bases fit TRBD1. This CDR3 has 15 residues. J was trimmed by 6 bases and V by 1 base; bases with no gene match: 5. CDR1 LNHDA and CDR2 SQIVND come from the germline V gene (reference sequence). The CDR3 loop reads CASSIGAGGGQPQHF. The CDR3 DNA reads TGTGCCAGTAGTATAGGTGCAGGGGGCGGTCAGCCCCAGCATTTT.

The V and J genes are TRBV6-5 and TRBJ2-7; 7 positions match TRBD2. J was trimmed by 1 base and V by 0 bases; bases with no gene match: 6. This CDR3 has 16 residues. In germline, CDR1 is MNHEY, CDR2 SVGAGI. In nucleotides, the CDR3 is TGTGCCAGCAGTTACTCGCTAGCGGCACCTTCCTACGAGCAGTACTTC. Amino acids: CASSYSLAAPSYEQYF.

V usage is TRBV24-1 and J usage is TRBJ2-2, with D tentatively TRBD2 (5 bases). This CDR3 is built from 14 residues. The germline V gene encodes CDR1 KGHDR and CDR2 SFDVKD. Trimming pared 3 bases from V and 2 bases from J, leaving 6 bases between. CDR3 in amino acids: CATSDPGNTGELFF. As DNA, the CDR3 is TGTGCCACCAGTGATCCGGGAAACACCGGGGAGCTGTTTTTT.

This clone showed up just once. This rearrangement joins TRBV29-1 to TRBJ1-1; D is ambiguous. CDR1 and CDR2 from the germline V gene are SQVTM and ANQGSEA. The length of the CDR3 is 12 residues. With 6 bases removed from V and 0 bases from J, the gap between germline ends came to 8 bases. CDR3 sequence: CSVHGMNTEAFF. The CDR3 DNA reads as TGCAGCGTGCACGGGATGAACACTGAAGCTTTCTTT. Full variable domain (rest looked up from reference TRBV29-1 and TRBJ1-1): SAVISQKPSRDICQRGTSLTIQCQVDSQVTMMFWYRQQPGQSLTLIATANQGSEATYESGFVIDKFPISRPNLTFSTLTVSNMSPEDSSIYLCSVHGMNTEAFFGQGTRLTVV.

The V gene is TRBV7-2, the J gene TRBJ1-1, with a weak D call TRBD1 (5 bases). The CDR3 contains 14 residues. The ends were cut back, 0 bases at V and 1 base at J, with 6 bases in the middle. Germline assignment: CDR1 SGHTA and CDR2 FQGNSA. The CDR3 nucleotides read TGTGCCAGCAGCTTAGCAGGACAGAACACTGAAGCTTTCTTT. Its protein product is CASSLAGQNTEAFF.

The CDR3 nucleotides are TGTGCCAGCAGCCCGTTTAGAGGCACCTACAATGAGCAGTTCTTC. Its translation is CASSPFRGTYNEQFF. The chain carries TRBV11-3 and TRBJ2-1; no clear D. Looked up from germline, CDR1 is SGHNT and CDR2 is YENEEA. The CDR3 runs 15 residues. V lost 5 bases and J lost 2, with 13 bases in between.

The genes are TRBV5-1 and TRBJ1-1; D possibly corresponds to TRBD1 (5 bases). Germline V CDR1 and CDR2: SGHRS, YFSETQ. The CDR3 consists of 14 residues. The V gene lost 5 bases and the J gene lost 4 bases, with 15 bases spanning the gap. For the CDR3, the DNA is TGCGCCAGCAGTCCAGGGAATGGGGCCACTGAAGCTTTCTTT. Translation gives CASSPGNGATEAFF.

This sequence joins TRBV7-6 and TRBJ2-1; possible D gene TRBD1, 6 bases. Trimming took 5 bases from V and 5 from J, leaving 16 bases between them. The germline V gene has CDR1 SGHVS and CDR2 FNYEAQ. CDR3 length equals 15 residues. CDR3 sequence: CASSETGTKNNEQFF. The CDR3, as DNA: TGTGCCAGCAGCGAAACCGGGACAAAAAACAATGAGCAGTTCTTC.